This entry lists 25 T cell receptor beta chains sequenced from one sample in a study of naive and memory T cell subsets. Two oligonucleotides, mixed equimolar, formed the beta constant-region primer covering TRBC1 and TRBC2. MiXCR, run by TCRdb on the UMI-ligation and nested PCR reads, gives a single entry per CDR3 protein. The top ten hold 18% of the sample, which has roughly 21,000 distinct CDR3 sequences, around 10% seen once. The specimen sequenced was central memory CD8+ T cells from blood. The receptor set was obtained from a human donor in good health.

This clonotype has a count of ten or more. The V call is TRBV24-1, the J call TRBJ2-5, with TRBD2 identical over 11 bases. This CDR3 is 14 amino acids long. V was pared by 7 bases and J by 5 bases, with 5 bases of the junction left unmatched. Germline V lookup: CDR1 KGHDR, CDR2 SFDVKD. The CDR3 protein is CATRSSGRSETQYF. CDR3 nucleotides: TGTGCCACCAGGTCTAGCGGGAGGTCGGAGACCCAGTACTTC.

This clonotype was seen more than once but under ten times. V and J are TRBV19 and TRBJ1-2, with D uncertain. There are 15 residues in the CDR3. Germline CDR1 reads LNHDA; CDR2 reads SQIVND (reference sequence). V was shortened by 3 bases and J by 6 bases, with 17 bases between the two germline ends. The CDR3 sequence is CASSMRTTRPDGYTF. In DNA form, the CDR3 reads TGTGCCAGTAGTATGCGGACTACCCGACCGGATGGCTACACCTTC.

The table lists this clonotype with many counts. The chain combines TRBV6-2 or TRBV6-3 with TRBJ1-4, with unresolved D. Trimming took 3 bases from V and 0 from J, leaving 8 bases between them. Germline assignment: CDR1 MNHEY and CDR2 SVGEGT. The CDR3 length is 15 residues. This CDR3 reads CASSYGFATNEKLFF. In DNA, the CDR3 is TGTGCCAGCAGTTATGGATTTGCAACTAATGAAAAACTGTTTTTT.

This clonotype was counted at least ten times. The chain joins TRBV6-5 to TRBJ2-2, with a weak D call TRBD2 (6 bases). Per germline, CDR1 MNHEY and CDR2 SVGAGI. The CDR3 is 14 residues long. Trimming pared 5 bases from V and 4 bases from J, leaving 11 bases between. The CDR3 reads CASSGGLATGELFF. CDR3 nucleotides: TGTGCCAGCAGTGGGGGACTGGCCACCGGGGAGCTGTTTTTT.

Ten or more counts support this clonotype. This sequence joins TRBV7-8 and TRBJ1-1, with D uncertain. Between the trimmed V and J ends, which lost 3 bases and 5 bases, there was a span of 10 bases. This CDR3 comprises 13 residues. CDR1 is SGHVS and CDR2 is FQNEAQ in the germline V gene. The CDR3 region is CASSLGLGTEAFF. The CDR3 coding sequence is TGTGCCAGCAGCTTGGGGTTGGGGACTGAAGCTTTCTTT.

This clonotype was detected only a few times. The chain is built from TRBV28 and TRBJ2-1; TRBD2 matches at 12 bases. Trimming removed 7 bases from V and 8 bases from J; junction bases left unmatched: 9. The CDR3 is 15 amino acids. Germline V lookup: CDR1 MDHEN, CDR2 SYDVKM. DNA for the CDR3: TGTGCCAGCATACAGACTAGCGGGAGTTTCGATGAGCAGTTCTTC. It codes for CASIQTSGSFDEQFF.

This clonotype was seen more than once but under ten times. V gene TRBV4-3 combines with J gene TRBJ2-7; D remains ambiguous. Trimming took off 0 bases at V and 1 base at J, with 13 bases between the two ends. CDR1 LGHNA and CDR2 YSLEER come from the germline V gene. The CDR3 is 16 amino acids. CDR3: CASSQEIGSLSYEQYF. DNA of the CDR3: TGCGCCAGCAGCCAAGAGATTGGCAGTCTTTCCTACGAGCAGTACTTC.

The CDR3 DNA is TGTGCCAGCAGCTTAGGAAACGGGTTGGGAGCTTTCTTT. This gives the protein CASSLGNGLGAFF. The chain joins TRBV13 to TRBJ1-1; D unclear. This CDR3 spans 13 amino acids. The V and J ends lost 0 bases and 10 bases respectively, with 12 bases between them. Germline lookup yields CDR1 PRHDT and CDR2 FYEKMQ (reference sequence).

This chain connects TRBV4-2 to TRBJ2-1; TRBD2 aligns across 10 bases. Unmatched junction bases numbered 4, after V lost 1 base and J lost 4 bases. Germline values: CDR1 LGHNA, CDR2 YNFKEQ. The CDR3 loop spans 16 amino acids. CDR3: CASSQVLAGEYNEQFF. CDR3 DNA sequence: TGTGCCAGCAGCCAAGTTCTAGCGGGGGAATACAATGAGCAGTTCTTC.

The table lists this clonotype with many counts. This chain joins TRBV28 and TRBJ1-5; TRBD1 agrees at 7 bases. The CDR3 sequence is 14 residues long. The V gene end was trimmed by 6 bases and the J gene end by 5 bases; junction bases not matched to a gene: 7. Germline V lookup: CDR1 MDHEN, CDR2 SYDVKM. The CDR3 sequence is CASRQQGRYQPQHF. The CDR3 bases are TGTGCCAGCAGACAACAGGGGCGATATCAGCCCCAGCATTTT. Supplemented by reference TRBV28 and TRBJ1-5, the full variable domain reads DVKVTQSSRYLVKRTGEKVFLECVQDMDHENMFWYRQDPGLGLRLIYFSYDVKMKEKGDIPEGYSVSREKKERFSLILESASTNQTSMYLCASRQQGRYQPQHFGDGTRLSIL.

The table lists this clonotype with a few counts. This chain joins TRBV2 and TRBJ2-1; 7 nucleotides align to TRBD1. This CDR3 has 14 residues. Germline trimming cut 5 bases from V and 6 bases from J; bases unmatched to any gene: 7. Germline lookup yields CDR1 SNHLY and CDR2 FYNNEI. The CDR3 DNA reads TGTGCCAGCAGTCTAGGGGGCCTGACCAATGAGCAGTTCTTC. Translating it yields CASSLGGLTNEQFF.

This clonotype was recorded a few times. The chain has TRBV5-4 and TRBJ1-6; 9 positions agree with TRBD1. The CDR3 consists of 14 residues. Germline trimming cut 4 bases from V and 10 bases from J; bases unmatched to any gene: 6. Germline V gene lookup returns CDR1 SGHNT and CDR2 YYREEE (reference sequence). CDR3 sequence reads: CASSPTGGKSPLHF. The CDR3 nucleotides read TGTGCCAGCAGCCCGACAGGGGGAAAATCACCCCTCCACTTT. Full variable domain (remainder filled in from reference TRBV5-4 and TRBJ1-6): ETGVTQSPTHLIKTRGQQVTLRCSSQSGHNTVSWYQQALGQGPQFIFQYYREEENGRGNFPPRFSGLQFPNYSSELNVNALELDDSALYLCASSPTGGKSPLHFGNGTRLTVT.

This clonotype was recorded many times. CDR3: CASSSTGTHEQYF. DNA of the CDR3: TGCGCCAGCAGCTCAACAGGAACCCACGAGCAGTACTTC. The chain has TRBV5-1 and TRBJ2-7; TRBD1 might be the D (5 bases). Germline V CDR1 and CDR2: SGHRS, YFSETQ. There are 13 residues in the CDR3. V lost 3 bases to trimming and J lost 5 bases, with 12 bases between them.

In its sample, this clonotype was seen a few times. The chain's CDR3 is CASSLEGTGKQFF. The CDR3 region has the DNA TGTGCCAGCAGCTTAGAAGGCACAGGCAAGCAGTTCTTC. V gene TRBV11-2 combines with J gene TRBJ2-1; a possible D gene is TRBD1 (5 bases). Trimming removed 0 bases at V and 11 bases at J, with 11 bases between. This CDR3 region has 13 residues. Germline CDR1 reads SGHAT; CDR2 reads FQNNGV. The entire variable domain, with the rest obtained from reference TRBV11-2 and TRBJ2-1, is as follows: EAGVAQSPRYKIIEKRQSVAFWCNPISGHATLYWYQQILGQGPKLLIQFQNNGVVDDSQLPKDRFSAERLKGVDSTLKIQPAKLEDSAVYLCASSLEGTGKQFFGPGTRLTVL.

This clonotype appeared many times. The chain employs TRBV7-9 and TRBJ2-2; unclear D gene. CDR1 and CDR2 from the germline V gene are SEHNR and FQNEAQ (reference sequence). The CDR3 contains 14 residues. Trimming stripped 1 base from V and 7 bases from J, with 10 bases between. This CDR3 reads CASSLVEALGELFF. The DNA for the CDR3 is TGTGCCAGCAGCTTAGTTGAGGCCCTCGGGGAGCTGTTTTTT.

This clonotype was found a few times. The V call is TRBV9, the J call TRBJ1-2; D perhaps matches TRBD1 (5 bases). This CDR3 is 13 amino acids long. With 3 bases removed from V and 3 bases from J, the gap between germline ends came to 9 bases. The germline CDR1 and CDR2 sequences are SGDLS and YYNGEE. The CDR3 DNA reads TGTGCCAGCAGCGCCACAGGAGACTATGGCTACACCTTC. Protein product: CASSATGDYGYTF.

Relative to its sample, this clonotype is medium-sized. The J gene is TRBJ1-5, the V gene TRBV28; D gene uncertain. Trimming shortened V by 5 bases and J by 3 bases, and 11 bases separated the two germline ends. Germline CDR1 reads MDHEN; CDR2 reads SYDVKM. This CDR3 has 14 residues. In DNA form, the CDR3 reads TGTGCCAGCAGTCCACGGGTTCCCAATCAGCCCCAGCATTTT. This sequence encodes CASSPRVPNQPQHF.

This clonotype was detected ten times or more. The chain joins TRBV20-1 to TRBJ2-7, with D maybe TRBD1 (5 bases). From germline, CDR1 is DFQATT and CDR2 SNEGSKA (reference sequence). CDR3 length: 14 residues. Deletions cut 0 bases from V and 3 bases from J, with 12 bases between. The CDR3 here is CSARDTAGRYEQYF. The CDR3 nucleotides read TGCAGTGCTAGAGATACGGCAGGGCGCTACGAGCAGTACTTC.

This clonotype was seen a few times. V is TRBV4-3 and J is TRBJ2-2; D is perhaps TRBD1 (6 bases). Germline assignment: CDR1 LGHNA and CDR2 YSLEER. Trimming took off 6 bases at V and 0 bases at J, with 14 bases between the two ends. The CDR3 covers 16 residues. The CDR3 spells CASRTQGFTNTGELFF. The CDR3 DNA is TGCGCCAGCAGAACACAGGGTTTTACGAACACCGGGGAGCTGTTTTTT.

The chain uses TRBV30 and TRBJ2-3; 9 nucleotides agree with TRBD1. Trimming at V came to 0 bases and at J to 5 bases, leaving 9 bases not matched to a gene. The CDR3 is made up of 16 amino acids. Germline loops: CDR1 GTSNPN, CDR2 SVGIG (reference sequence). The CDR3 here is CAWSVGGQGSGDTQYF. CDR3 sequence (DNA): TGTGCCTGGAGTGTGGGTGGACAGGGGTCTGGAGATACGCAGTATTTT. Complete variable domain (other parts from reference TRBV30 and TRBJ2-3): SQTIHQWPATLVQPVGSPLSLECTVEGTSNPNLYWYRQAAGRGLQLLFYSVGIGQISSEVPQNLSASRPQDRQFILSSKKLLLSDSGFYLCAWSVGGQGSGDTQYFGPGTRLTVL.

This clonotype is deemed medium-sized. The gene calls are TRBV4-3 and TRBJ2-7; the match to TRBD2 covers 7 bases. Germline CDR1 is LGHNA and CDR2 is YSLEER. The CDR3 totals 16 residues. The V and J ends lost 0 bases and 5 bases, in that order; junction bases with no gene match: 10. CDR3 DNA: TGCGCCAGCAGCCAAGAACCGGGAGGTTACCTAGACGAGCAGTACTTC. Protein: CASSQEPGGYLDEQYF.

This clonotype appeared a few times. The chain uses TRBV12-3 or TRBV12-4 and TRBJ2-7, with 11 bases aligning to TRBD2. The V gene end was trimmed by 6 bases and the J gene end by 8 bases; junction bases not matched to a gene: 15. The CDR3 sequence is 16 residues long. CDR3 in DNA: TGTGCCAGCAGCTACACCTCCGGGACTAGCGGAACTAAGCAGTACTTC. It codes for CASSYTSGTSGTKQYF.

By share, this clonotype ranks as medium-sized. The V call is TRBV7-9, the J call TRBJ2-3; 7 bases map to TRBD2. The CDR3 has 16 residues. Trimming took 3 bases from V and 2 from J; bases not matched to a gene: 8. Looked up from germline, CDR1 is SEHNR and CDR2 is FQNEAQ (reference sequence). The CDR3 DNA reads TGTGCCAGCAGCTTCATCGGGGAGGGTCTCACAGATACGCAGTATTTT. As protein: CASSFIGEGLTDTQYF.

This clonotype was detected a few times. The chain couples TRBV4-1 to TRBJ2-1; weak D call: TRBD1 (5 bases). This CDR3 region has 16 residues. V lost 0 bases and J 7 bases, leaving 16 bases between the germline ends. The germline V gene has CDR1 MGHRA and CDR2 YSYEKL. This CDR3 reads CASSQDNQGSINEQFF. The CDR3 region has the DNA TGCGCCAGCAGCCAAGATAACCAGGGCAGTATTAATGAGCAGTTCTTC.

This clonotype was observed at least ten times. The genes are TRBV27 and TRBJ2-1, with a tentative D call TRBD2 (6 bases). The V gene lost 5 bases and the J gene lost 6 bases, with 14 bases spanning the gap. CDR1 is MNHEY, CDR2 SMNVEV, per germline (reference sequence). The CDR3 has 14 amino acids. This CDR3 is CASSPPGLLNEQFF. In nucleotides, the CDR3 is TGTGCCAGCAGTCCCCCGGGACTCCTCAATGAGCAGTTCTTC.